These 11 T cell receptor beta chains share one sample of origin, sequenced in a study of Ad26.COV2.S vaccination and SARS-CoV-2 variants (dated by TCRdb to the early 2020s). The library was made by the immunoSEQ multiplex PCR assay. Held by TCRdb, this immuneACCESS table contains in-frame sequences only and omits some clones. Under half of the omission traces to an unresolved V gene where checked; the cause of the rest is unknown. This sample comprises over 300,000 clones, around 82% of them detected only once. The ten largest clones take up roughly 7.4% of the sample. The sample's treatment or condition label, in plain terms: about 20 received Ad26.COV2.S at low or high dose, single or two shots; about 5 received placebo; per-sample allocation not given. For vaccine and placebo recipients, the sequenced repertoires came from samples collected on day 63 after the first injection. The sequences come from peripheral blood, collected in a trial of Ad26.COV2.S vaccine versus placebo. The source is a person aged 18-65 years who received the Ad26.COV2.S COVID-19 vaccine or a placebo.

This chain links TRBV6-4 with TRBJ1-5; 9 bases align to TRBD1. This CDR3 has 14 residues. Germline lookup yields CDR1 MRHNA and CDR2 SNTAGT. V lost 6 bases, J lost 6 bases, and 6 bases stayed unmatched. The CDR3: CASRDTGGFQPQHF. DNA for the CDR3: TGTGCCAGCAGAGACACAGGGGGCTTTCAGCCCCAGCATTTT.

This clone was counted between two and nine times. This chain connects TRBV2 to TRBJ1-1; D gene uncertain. Germline CDR1 reads SNHLY; CDR2 reads FYNNEI. CDR3 length: 11 residues. The germline V and J ends were trimmed by 3 bases and 7 bases, with 6 bases remaining between them. The CDR3 loop reads CASSENGEAFF. CDR3 coding DNA: TGTGCCAGCAGTGAGAACGGTGAAGCTTTCTTT.

The rearrangement uses TRBV11-3 and TRBJ2-5; 9 bases agree with TRBD1. This CDR3 is built from 15 residues. The V gene end was trimmed by 5 bases and the J gene end by 1 base; junction bases not matched to a gene: 5. From germline, CDR1 is SGHNT and CDR2 YENEEA. CDR3 in amino acids: CASSRGQGPQETQYF. CDR3 DNA: TGTGCCAGCAGCCGGGGACAGGGTCCCCAAGAGACCCAGTACTTC.

This sequence joins TRBV5-1 and TRBJ1-2, with a weak D call TRBD1 (5 bases). V lost 6 bases and J lost 8, with 17 bases in between. The CDR3 consists of 13 residues. Germline CDR1 is SGHRS and CDR2 is YFSETQ. CDR3 sequence (DNA): TGCGCCAGCACTCCGGACGGGGCCTTGGGCTACACCTTC. It is translated as CASTPDGALGYTF.

This CDR3 is CASSLGPGSSGNTIYF. CDR3 bases: TGTGCCAGCAGCTTGGGGCCAGGGTCCTCTGGAAACACCATATATTTT. J is TRBJ1-3 and V is TRBV7-2; D possibly corresponds to TRBD1 (5 bases). The germline gives CDR1 SGHTA, CDR2 FQGNSA. This CDR3 is built from 16 residues. Trimming shortened V by 3 bases and J by 0 bases, and 12 bases separated the two germline ends.

The CDR3 spells CASSPEGLVYEQYF. The CDR3 region has the DNA TGTGCCAGTAGTCCAGAAGGGCTAGTCTACGAGCAGTACTTC. The chain couples TRBV19 to TRBJ2-7; unclear D gene. The CDR3 spans 14 residues. From germline, CDR1 is LNHDA and CDR2 SQIVND (reference sequence). V lost 5 bases and J 3 bases, leaving 14 bases between the germline ends.

The chain combines TRBV2 with TRBJ2-7; D is perhaps TRBD1 (6 bases). Trimming removed 5 bases at V and 7 bases at J, with 21 bases between. Looked up from germline, CDR1 is SNHLY and CDR2 is FYNNEI. The CDR3 length is 15 residues. The CDR3, as DNA: TGTGCCAGCAGTCCTCTTAGGGGGTCCCAGGGGGAGCAGTACTTC. This encodes CASSPLRGSQGEQYF.

This clone appeared a single time. Here the CDR3 reads CATSRDRVVAGADTQYF. CDR3 nucleotide sequence: TGTGCCACCAGCAGAGATAGGGTAGTAGCGGGAGCAGATACGCAGTATTTT. This chain links TRBV15 with TRBJ2-3; 9 positions agree with TRBD2. The trim removed 0 bases at V and 4 bases at J, leaving 8 bases unmatched. CDR1 and CDR2 (germline): LNHNV, YYDKDF (reference sequence). The CDR3 is 17 amino acids.

The chain recombines TRBV7-3 with TRBJ1-1, with D unclear. The CDR3 runs to 15 residues. Germline V gives CDR1 SGHTA, CDR2 FQGTGA. Trimming pared 3 bases from V and 1 base from J, leaving 12 bases between. The CDR3 here is CASSFEAPENTEAFF. The CDR3 nucleotides read TGTGCCAGCAGCTTTGAGGCCCCAGAGAACACTGAAGCTTTCTTT.

The rearrangement uses TRBV18 and TRBJ2-3; the D gene is possibly TRBD1 (6 bases). From germline, CDR1 is KGHSH and CDR2 LQKENI. V was clipped by 4 bases and J by 4 bases, with 12 bases between them. The CDR3 is made up of 14 amino acids. The CDR3, as DNA: TGTGCCAGCTCACAACAGGGTATTGCAGATACGCAGTATTTT. Its translation: CASSQQGIADTQYF.

The J gene is TRBJ2-5, the V gene TRBV2; D unresolved. The CDR3 is 11 amino acids. Germline V gene lookup returns CDR1 SNHLY and CDR2 FYNNEI. Trimming left V 3 bases short and J 4 bases short, with 3 bases between. The CDR3 sequence is CASSDGETQYF. In DNA, the CDR3 is TGTGCCAGCAGTGACGGAGAGACCCAGTACTTC. Filled out from reference TRBV2 and TRBJ2-5, the complete variable domain reads EPEVTQTPSHQVTQMGQEVILRCVPISNHLYFYWYRQILGQKVEFLVSFYNNEISEKSEIFDDQFSVERPDGSNFTLKIRSTKLEDSAMYFCASSDGETQYFGPGTRLLVL.